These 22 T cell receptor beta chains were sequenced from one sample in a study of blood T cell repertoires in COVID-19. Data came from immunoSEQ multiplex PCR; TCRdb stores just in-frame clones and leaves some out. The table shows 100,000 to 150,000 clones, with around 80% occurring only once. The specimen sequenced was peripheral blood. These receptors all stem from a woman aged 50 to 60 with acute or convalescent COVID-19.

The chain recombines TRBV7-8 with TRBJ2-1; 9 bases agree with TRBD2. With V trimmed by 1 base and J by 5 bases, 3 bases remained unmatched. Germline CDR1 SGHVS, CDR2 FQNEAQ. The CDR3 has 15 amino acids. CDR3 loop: CASSLVSGRNNEQFF. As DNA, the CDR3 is TGTGCCAGCAGCTTAGTCAGCGGGAGGAACAATGAGCAGTTCTTC.

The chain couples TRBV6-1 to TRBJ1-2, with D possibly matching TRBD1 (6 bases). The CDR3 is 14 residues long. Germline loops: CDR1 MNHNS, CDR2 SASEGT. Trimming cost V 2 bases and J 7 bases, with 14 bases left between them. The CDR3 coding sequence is TGTGCCAGCAGTGAAAGGGGGTCAGGGTCTGGCTACACCTTC. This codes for CASSERGSGSGYTF.

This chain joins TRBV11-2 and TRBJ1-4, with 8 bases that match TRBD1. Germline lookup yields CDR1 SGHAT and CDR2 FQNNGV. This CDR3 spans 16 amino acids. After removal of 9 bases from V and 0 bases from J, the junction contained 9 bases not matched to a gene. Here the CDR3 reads CASESGGFATNEKLFF. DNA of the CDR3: TGTGCCAGTGAATCAGGGGGCTTTGCAACTAATGAAAAACTGTTTTTT. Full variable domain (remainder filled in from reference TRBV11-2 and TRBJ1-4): EAGVAQSPRYKIIEKRQSVAFWCNPISGHATLYWYQQILGQGPKLLIQFQNNGVVDDSQLPKDRFSAERLKGVDSTLKIQPAKLEDSAVYLCASESGGFATNEKLFFGSGTQLSVL.

CDR3 sequence (DNA): TGTGCCAGCAGTGAAGGACAGGGGATTACCTACGAGCAGTACTTC. Its translation is CASSEGQGITYEQYF. The chain combines TRBV6-1 with TRBJ2-7; 8 positions match TRBD1. The length of the CDR3 is 15 residues. Germline CDR1 is MNHNS and CDR2 is SASEGT. J lost 2 bases, V lost 1 base, and 4 bases had no gene match.

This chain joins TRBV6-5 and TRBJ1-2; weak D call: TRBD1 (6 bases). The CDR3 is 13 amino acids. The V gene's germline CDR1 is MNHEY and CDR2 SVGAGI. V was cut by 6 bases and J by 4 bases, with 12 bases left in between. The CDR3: CASSQGTIYGYTF. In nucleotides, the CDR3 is TGTGCCAGCAGCCAAGGGACAATCTATGGCTACACCTTC.

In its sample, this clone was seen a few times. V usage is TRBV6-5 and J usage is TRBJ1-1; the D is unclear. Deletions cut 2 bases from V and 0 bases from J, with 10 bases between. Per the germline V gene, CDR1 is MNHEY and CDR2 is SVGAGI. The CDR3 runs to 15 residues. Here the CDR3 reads CASSYHRGVNTEAFF. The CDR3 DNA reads TGTGCCAGCAGTTACCACCGGGGAGTGAACACTGAAGCTTTCTTT.

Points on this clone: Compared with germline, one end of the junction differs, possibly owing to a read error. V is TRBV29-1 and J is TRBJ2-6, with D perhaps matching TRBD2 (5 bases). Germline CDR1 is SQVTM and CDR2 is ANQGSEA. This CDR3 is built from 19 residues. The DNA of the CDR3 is TGTAGCGTTGAAGTTTTCCGACCCCAAAGAGGGTCTGGGGCCAACGTCCTGACTTTC. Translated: CSVEVFRPQRGSGANVLTF.

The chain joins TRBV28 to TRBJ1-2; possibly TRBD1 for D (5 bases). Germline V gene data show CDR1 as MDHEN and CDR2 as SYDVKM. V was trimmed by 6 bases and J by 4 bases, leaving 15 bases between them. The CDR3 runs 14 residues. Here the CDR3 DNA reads TGTGCCAGCAGCACCAGGGTATTTATCTATGGCTACACCTTC. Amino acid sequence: CASSTRVFIYGYTF.

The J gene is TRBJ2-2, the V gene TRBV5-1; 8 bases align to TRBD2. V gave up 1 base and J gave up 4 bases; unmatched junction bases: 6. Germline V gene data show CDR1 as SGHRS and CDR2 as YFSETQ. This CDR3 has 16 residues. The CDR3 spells CASSLRAGVGTGELFF. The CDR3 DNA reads TGCGCCAGCAGCTTGAGAGCGGGAGTAGGCACCGGGGAGCTGTTTTTT.

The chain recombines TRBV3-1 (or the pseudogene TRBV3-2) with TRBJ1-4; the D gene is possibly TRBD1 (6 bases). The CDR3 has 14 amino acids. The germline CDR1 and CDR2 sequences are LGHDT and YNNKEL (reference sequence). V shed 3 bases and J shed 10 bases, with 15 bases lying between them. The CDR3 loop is CASSHSTGGGKLFF. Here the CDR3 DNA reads TGTGCCAGCAGCCATTCGACAGGCGGGGGAAAACTGTTTTTT.

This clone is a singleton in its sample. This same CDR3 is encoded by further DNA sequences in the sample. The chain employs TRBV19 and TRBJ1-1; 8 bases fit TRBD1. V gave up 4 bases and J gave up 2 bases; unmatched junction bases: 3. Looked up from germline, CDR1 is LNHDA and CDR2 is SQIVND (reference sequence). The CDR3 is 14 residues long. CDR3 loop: CASSTGQGNTEAFF. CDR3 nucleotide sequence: TGTGCCAGTAGTACCGGACAGGGCAACACTGAAGCTTTCTTT.

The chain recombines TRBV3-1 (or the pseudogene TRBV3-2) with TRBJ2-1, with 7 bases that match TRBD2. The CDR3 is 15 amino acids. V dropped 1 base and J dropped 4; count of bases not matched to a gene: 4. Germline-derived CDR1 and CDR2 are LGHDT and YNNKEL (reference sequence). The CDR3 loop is CASSQVGDYYNEQFF. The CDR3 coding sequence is TGTGCCAGCAGCCAAGTCGGGGACTATTACAATGAGCAGTTCTTC.

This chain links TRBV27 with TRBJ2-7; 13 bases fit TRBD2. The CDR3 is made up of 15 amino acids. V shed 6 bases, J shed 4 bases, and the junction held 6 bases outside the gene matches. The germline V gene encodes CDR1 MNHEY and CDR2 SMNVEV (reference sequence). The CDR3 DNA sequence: TGTGCCAGCAGACTAGCGGGGGGGCCGATTTACGAGCAGTACTTC. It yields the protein CASRLAGGPIYEQYF.

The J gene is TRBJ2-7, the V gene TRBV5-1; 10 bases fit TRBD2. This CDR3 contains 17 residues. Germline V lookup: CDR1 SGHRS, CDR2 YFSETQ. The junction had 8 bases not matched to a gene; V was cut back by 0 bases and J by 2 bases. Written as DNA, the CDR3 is TGCGCCAGCAGCTTGGGTCCTAGCGGGAGTGTGACCTACGAGCAGTACTTC. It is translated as CASSLGPSGSVTYEQYF.

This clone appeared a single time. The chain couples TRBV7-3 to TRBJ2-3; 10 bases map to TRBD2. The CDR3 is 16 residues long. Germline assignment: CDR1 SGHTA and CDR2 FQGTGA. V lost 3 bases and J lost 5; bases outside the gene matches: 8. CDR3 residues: CASSFGLAGDRDTQYF. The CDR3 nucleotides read TGTGCCAGCAGCTTCGGCCTAGCGGGAGACAGAGATACGCAGTATTTT.

CDR3 protein: CASSEARNTIYF. In DNA, the CDR3 is TGTGCCAGCAGTGAAGCCCGGAACACCATATATTTT. The chain couples TRBV6-1 to TRBJ1-3, with D uncertain. Germline V gives CDR1 MNHNS, CDR2 SASEGT. V lost 0 bases to trimming and J lost 7 bases, with 4 bases between them. CDR3 size: 12 residues.

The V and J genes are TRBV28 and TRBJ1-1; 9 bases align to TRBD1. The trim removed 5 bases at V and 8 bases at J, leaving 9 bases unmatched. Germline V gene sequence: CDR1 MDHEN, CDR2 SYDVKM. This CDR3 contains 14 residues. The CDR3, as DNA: TGTGCCAGCAGTGTCACGGGACAGGGAATCGAAGCTTTCTTT. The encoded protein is CASSVTGQGIEAFF.

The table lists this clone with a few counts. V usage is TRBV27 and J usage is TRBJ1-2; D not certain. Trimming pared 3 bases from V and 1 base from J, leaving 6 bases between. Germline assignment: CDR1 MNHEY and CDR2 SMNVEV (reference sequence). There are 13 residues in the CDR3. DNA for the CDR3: TGTGCCAGCAGTTTTTCAGTTAACTATGGCTACACCTTC. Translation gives CASSFSVNYGYTF.

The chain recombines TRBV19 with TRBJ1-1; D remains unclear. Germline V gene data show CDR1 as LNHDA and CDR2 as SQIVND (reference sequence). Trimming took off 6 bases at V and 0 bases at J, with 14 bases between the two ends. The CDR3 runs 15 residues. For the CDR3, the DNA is TGTGCCAGTAGGCCCGAGGCCACGATGAACACTGAAGCTTTCTTT. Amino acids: CASRPEATMNTEAFF. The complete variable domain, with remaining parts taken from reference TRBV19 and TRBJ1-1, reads DGGITQSPKYLFRKEGQNVTLSCEQNLNHDAMYWYRQDPGQGLRLIYYSQIVNDFQKGDIAEGYSVSREKKESFPLTVTSAQKNPTAFYLCASRPEATMNTEAFFGQGTRLTVV.

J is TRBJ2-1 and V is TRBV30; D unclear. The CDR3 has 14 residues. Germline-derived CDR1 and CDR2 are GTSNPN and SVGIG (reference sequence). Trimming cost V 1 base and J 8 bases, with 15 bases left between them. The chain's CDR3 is CAWSGGLHPYEQFF. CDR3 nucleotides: TGTGCCTGGAGTGGAGGTCTTCATCCTTATGAGCAGTTCTTC.

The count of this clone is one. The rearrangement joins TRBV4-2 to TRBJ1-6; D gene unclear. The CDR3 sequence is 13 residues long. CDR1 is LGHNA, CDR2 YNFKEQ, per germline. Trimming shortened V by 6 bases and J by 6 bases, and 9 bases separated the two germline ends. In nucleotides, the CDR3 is TGTGCCAGCAGAGGAGACGGTAATTCACCCCTCCACTTT. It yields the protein CASRGDGNSPLHF.

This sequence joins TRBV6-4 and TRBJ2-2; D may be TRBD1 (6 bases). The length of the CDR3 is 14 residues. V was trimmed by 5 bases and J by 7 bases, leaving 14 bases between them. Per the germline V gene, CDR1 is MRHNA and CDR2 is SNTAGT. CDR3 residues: CASSTDRYSGELFF. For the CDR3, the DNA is TGTGCCAGCAGTACAGACAGGTACAGCGGGGAGCTGTTTTTT.